This TCR beta chain originates from a study of breast tumors, draining lymph nodes, adjacent tissues. There are many counts of this clonotype. Its antigen is unidentified. The study, taken as a whole, reports: Findings are consistent with lymph node origin and intratumoral expansion of most tumor T cells. Tumor repertoires ranked between lymph nodes and nontumor tissue in diversity, with V and J gene preferences.

Trimming removed 3 bases at V and 8 bases at J, with 16 bases between. Germline V gene data show CDR1 as MNHNS and CDR2 as SASEGT. This CDR3 contains 14 residues. Axillary draining lymph nodes of breast cancer patients supplied the node samples. TCRdb analysed the multiplex PCR reads with MiXCR anew, one entry per CDR3 protein. The profile shows under 300,000 distinct CDR3 sequences, under 40% of them singletons. The V call is TRBV6-1, the J call TRBJ1-2, with unresolved D. The receptor was isolated from a female donor with breast cancer. Some clones in this sample may be carry-over from other donors' samples. Sequenced: axillary lymph node tissue. The CDR3 DNA reads TGTGCCAGCAGTGAGTTTCCAGGCCTGAGGGGCTACACCTTC. Protein sequence: CASSEFPGLRGYTF.